This record covers a single T cell receptor beta chain. In its sample, this clonotype was seen a few times. What this receptor recognizes is not known. The input lacks base qualities; no much larger clone sits a single base away. The junction carries 8 bases between V and J, which are trimmed by 8 bases and 4 bases respectively. From the cysteine through the phenylalanine, the CDR3 covers 11 amino acids. Only the CDR3 region is kept as DNA, spanning 33 bases read in frame from base 1. The germline V gene (reference sequence) sets CDR1 to SEHNR and CDR2 to FQNEAQ. Libraries were constructed by 5' RACE. The data were produced on an Illumina HiSeq 2500. A second roughly 7 to 11 cycle PCR used a sample-barcoded 5' primer and a J-beta primer mix. Each TCR beta cDNA molecule received a unique molecular identifier from a template-switch 5' adaptor carrying 12 random nucleotides. At least 2.5 million CDR3-containing paired-end reads were obtained from each sample. All of the RNA was converted into first-strand cDNA using the Mint cDNA synthesis kit, with a TRBC-specific oligonucleotide serving as the primer. Following uracil-DNA glycosylase treatment, all cDNA underwent a first 18-cycle PCR with the universal primers M1SS and BC2_uni_R. The source study handled its data this way. Each sample was normalized by randomly selecting 1 million high-quality reads, each carrying a distinct molecular identifier. Instead of being binned into consensus sequences, reads with shared molecular identifiers were discarded. MiTCR, with a Q25 quality threshold and the strictest error-elimination algorithm, was used for CDR3 identification, clonotype clustering and error correction. A nonparametric unseen species model with Euler transformation was used to estimate lower-bound total TCR beta diversity. TCRdb cleaned the public reads at Q25 with fastp, built clones with MiXCR and kept in-frame beta chains. Rows with a matching CDR3 protein are joined into one entry that keeps the most common DNA and genes. V and J calls and clone size were set by TCRdb, not the authors. The sample table holds about 1.8 million distinct CDR3 sequences, of which 49% were seen once. Approximately 2.1% of the sample comes from the top ten.

The data were obtained in a study of blood T cells in healthy people across ages (dated by TCRdb to 2015 to 2017). Broadly, across the study: In model experiments, template switching captured about one uniquely barcoded TCR beta cDNA molecule for every two T cells. Age-related changes in TCR beta repertoire diversity were measured in the study by deep sequencing normalized with unique cDNA molecular identifiers. To avoid experimental bias, donors of different ages were distributed randomly across sequencing lanes. Four age groups were formed from the donors: young (average approximately 16 years), middle-aged (around 41), aged (62) and long-lived (about 80). The study analyzed two additional independent replicas of 1 million unique cDNA reads from the same blood draw for two donors, one aged 18 to 29 and one aged 80 or older. On the study overall, not on this receptor specifically: Estimates of total diversity based on one million sequenced T cells were considered lower bounds and underestimates. There was a strong correlation between observed TCR beta diversity and the percentage of naive T cells measured by flow cytometry. Because the CMV infection status of the donors was unknown, age-related changes in expanded clonotypes may potentially have been confounded. Compared with the aged group, the long-lived group had more naive CD4+ T cells, fewer expanded clones and increased TCR diversity, a pattern suggesting age selection. As age increased, observed TCR beta diversity per million T cells dropped in a roughly linear way, and a significant reduction was already evident by age 40. Bulk unsorted PBMC profiling prevented conclusive comparison of naive and antigen-experienced compartments.

Systemically healthy Caucasian individuals from Russia, approximately 39 in total and aged about 6 to 95 years, were included as donors. Each donor gave ten milliliters of peripheral blood, collected into EDTA-treated Vacutainer tubes. Ficoll-Paque density-gradient centrifugation was used to isolate PBMCs, with at least 7 million per sample. Trizol reagent was used to extract total RNA from PBMCs, with at least 5 micrograms per sample. For every donor, flow cytometry on a PBMC aliquot measured the percentage of naive CD45RAhigh/CD27high T cells. What was sequenced was blood. This TCR derives from a middle-aged woman in good health. The chain was built from TRBV7-9 and TRBJ2-5; the D segment could be TRBD1, given 5 matching bases. The sequenced DNA: TGTGCCAGCCAGGGCCCAGAGACCCAGTACTTC. It translates as CASQGPETQYF.